This TCR beta chain came from a study of T cell repertoires in cytomegalovirus infection. In the study overall: Public TCR beta signatures provided an indication of both CMV infection and a matching HLA type. Study outcomes and limitations: Cumulated frequencies of public TCR beta families served to identify carriers of CMV plus the relevant HLA. HLA-C-restricted CMV clonotypes gave the most frequent clonotype in two of eight donors.

This clonotype was counted only a few times. What it binds is unknown. TCRdb ran MiXCR on the reads and lists one entry per CDR3 protein. The data hold around 69,000 distinct CDR3 sequences, with 20% observed a single time. Germline V gives CDR1 LNHDA, CDR2 SQIVND (reference sequence). V was clipped by 10 bases and J by 4 bases, with 17 bases between them. The CDR3 extends over 15 amino acids. The chain is built from TRBV19 and TRBJ2-6; possibly TRBD1 or TRBD2 for D (5 bases each). The sequenced sample was CD8+ T cells from cultured PBMCs, obtained from culture after CMV antigen stimulation. The clonotype originates from a human donor in good health (CMV status not recorded). Some clones in this sample may be carry-over from other donors' samples. CDR3 nucleotide sequence: TGTGCCACTAGCATGGGGGTAGGCGGGGCCAACGTCCTGACTTTC. Translating it yields CATSMGVGGANVLTF.